The rows below give T cell receptor beta chains drawn from one sample of a study of blood T cell repertoires in COVID-19. The assay was immunoSEQ multiplex PCR, and TCRdb's table has in-frame clones only and misses some. Of 150,000 to 200,000 clones listed, roughly 87% are singletons. Sequencing was carried out using PBMCs or T cells enriched from blood (not recorded which). The origin of the receptors is a human donor with acute COVID-19. The donor label of this sample is uncertain. The CDR3 runs from the conserved cysteine through the conserved F or W. D genes are given only for firm matches. Expanded clones are given a class, and other clones once, few, many or no size at all.

-	TRBV11-2	TRBJ1-1	few	TGTGCCAGCAAGAAAGGGGACACTGAAGCTTTCTTT	CASKKGDTEAFF
-	TRBV11-2	TRBJ2-1	-	TGTGCCAGCAGCCCCGGAAGGTTTAGGACTCCGGATCGTAATGAGCAGTTCTTC	CASSPGRFRTPDRNEQFF
-	TRBV3-1/TRBV3-2	TRBJ2-7	-	TGTGCCAGCAGCCAACCCCCGGGGGAGCAGTACTTC	CASSQPPGEQYF
TRBD2	TRBV30	TRBJ2-7	-	TGTGCCTGGAGTGTAGCCCCAAGCGGGGTCGTCTACGAGCAGTACTTC	CAWSVAPSGVVYEQYF
-	TRBV9	TRBJ2-7	-	TGTGCCAGCAGCGTAGCTGAAGGGGGATACGAGCAGTACTTC	CASSVAEGGYEQYF
-	TRBV30	TRBJ2-5	once	TGTGCCTGGGGAGGAGGGTTCGGCGAGACCCAGTACTTC	CAWGGGFGETQYF
-	TRBV13	TRBJ1-1	-	TGTGCCAGCAGCTTAGGCGGCGGGGTTTCTCACACTGAAGCTTTCTTT	CASSLGGGVSHTEAFF
TRBD2	TRBV15	TRBJ2-7	-	TGTGCCACCAGCCGCGGGGGCTCCTACGAGCAGTACTTC	CATSRGGSYEQYF
-	TRBV7-9	TRBJ1-2	-	TGTGCCGGTCTTAGGGGAACCTATGGCTACACCTTC	CAGLRGTYGYTF
-	TRBV4-3	TRBJ1-4	-	TGCGCCAGCAGCCTCGCCGGGACTAAGGATGAAAAACTGTTTTTT	CASSLAGTKDEKLFF
TRBD2	TRBV5-4	TRBJ2-3	-	TGTGCCAGCAGCCGGACTAGCGGGGGCCTACGCGCAGATACGCAGTATTTT	CASSRTSGGLRADTQYF
-	TRBV5-1	TRBJ2-5	-	TGCGCCAGCACCCCGGGTCCGCAGGGAACACAAGAGACCCAGTACTTC	CASTPGPQGTQETQYF
TRBD2	TRBV4-3	TRBJ2-1	once	TGCGCCAGCAGCCTGCAAGAGCGGGGGGGAGGTCGGCAGTTCTTC	CASSLQERGGGRQFF
-	TRBV7-9	TRBJ1-3	-	TGTGCCAGCAGCCTCACAGGAGTCTCTGGAAACACCATATATTTT	CASSLTGVSGNTIYF
TRBD1	TRBV2	TRBJ2-2	-	TGTGCCAGCTATCTATCGGCAGGGGGAAAGACCGGGGAGCTGTTTTTT	CASYLSAGGKTGELFF
TRBD1	TRBV19	TRBJ2-5	-	TGTGCCAGTAGTCCAAGACCCAAGACAGGGGGCGGGGAGACCCAGTACTTC	CASSPRPKTGGGETQYF
TRBD1	TRBV19	TRBJ1-4	-	TGTGCCAGTAGTACGGGACAGGGGACTGAAAAACTGTTTTTT	CASSTGQGTEKLFF
-	TRBV10-3	TRBJ1-4	once	TGTGCCATCAAGGCTGACAACGGGGGTGAAAAACTGTTTTTT	CAIKADNGGEKLFF
TRBD1	TRBV7-8	TRBJ1-5	-	TGTGCCAGCAGCGGTGACAGGGGTGGCAATCAGCCCCAGCATTTT	CASSGDRGGNQPQHF
-	TRBV6-5	TRBJ2-1	-	TGTGCCAGCACTATTCGTGGGAGCCATTACAATGAGCAGTTCTTC	CASTIRGSHYNEQFF
-	TRBV19	TRBJ2-7	-	TGTGCCAGTAGTATAGAGGGCCGTAGCTCCTACGAGCAGTACTTC	CASSIEGRSSYEQYF
-	TRBV7-2	TRBJ1-2	-	TGTGCCAGCAGCATTTTGCTCCTTCCAGGGAGGGCTAACTATGGCTACACCTTC	CASSILLLPGRANYGYTF
-	TRBV5-1	TRBJ2-7	-	TGCGCCAGCAGCTTGAGTCCAGGGGAGCAGTACTTC	CASSLSPGEQYF
-	TRBV18	TRBJ2-3	-	TGTGCCAGCTCACCAAGGGGCCAAGGTCCCTACACAGATACGCAGTATTTT	CASSPRGQGPYTDTQYF
TRBD2	TRBV7-3	TRBJ2-1	once	TGTGCCAGCAGAAAGGGAAGCGGGGACAATGAGCAGTTCTTC	CASRKGSGDNEQFF
-	TRBV6-5	TRBJ1-1	once	TGTGCCACCCGCATAAGCGTGGGGGGGGGCACTGAAGCTTTCTTT	CATRISVGGGTEAFF
TRBD1	TRBV11-2	TRBJ1-1	-	TGTGCCAGCAGCTTAGGGGACAGGGCTACTGAAGCTTTCTTT	CASSLGDRATEAFF
-	TRBV5-1	TRBJ2-7	-	TGCGCCAGCAGCTTGGGTTTCGGAGGTGCCTACGAGCAGTACTTC	CASSLGFGGAYEQYF
-	TRBV19	TRBJ2-3	-	TGTGCCAGTAGTTTCCTGGCGGGCACAGATACGCAGTATTTT	CASSFLAGTDTQYF
-	TRBV4-2	TRBJ1-6	-	TGTGCCAGCAGCCAAGAACCCACAGGAAATAATTCACCCCTCCACTTT	CASSQEPTGNNSPLHF
TRBD2	TRBV10-3	TRBJ2-3	once	TGTGCCATCACTAGCGGGGGGGATGCAGATACGCAGTATTTT	CAITSGGDADTQYF
-	TRBV11-2	TRBJ2-3	-	TGTGCCAGCAGCTTAGACTTGTATACGCAGTATTTT	CASSLDLYTQYF
-	TRBV14	TRBJ1-2	-	TGTGCCAGCAGCCAGGACATGAACTATGGCTACACCTTC	CASSQDMNYGYTF
-	TRBV30	TRBJ2-7	-	TGTGCCTGGAGTGGGACAGCCCCCTACGAGCAGTACTTC	CAWSGTAPYEQYF
TRBD2	TRBV7-6	TRBJ2-5	-	TGTGCCAGCAGCTTAAATAGCGGGCCCCAAGAGACCCAGTACTTC	CASSLNSGPQETQYF
-	TRBV12-3/TRBV12-4	TRBJ1-2	-	TGTGCCAGCAGTTTTACAGGTATCGGCTACACCTTC	CASSFTGIGYTF
TRBD2	TRBV7-2	TRBJ2-2	-	TGTGCCAGCAGCTGGCAGGGTAGCGGGGACACCGGGGAGCTGTTTTTT	CASSWQGSGDTGELFF
TRBD2	TRBV14	TRBJ2-7	-	TGTGCCAGCAGCTCCTCCGGGACTAGCGGGGGGCCGAGCTCCTACGAGCAGTACTTC	CASSSSGTSGGPSSYEQYF
-	TRBV3-1/TRBV3-2	TRBJ1-4	-	TGTGCCAGCAGCCAAGATGGTACCGGTAATGAAAAACTGTTTTTT	CASSQDGTGNEKLFF
-	TRBV5-6	TRBJ1-2	-	TGTGCCAGCAGCGCGACAGATTTTGGGTTCTATGGCTACACCTTC	CASSATDFGFYGYTF
-	TRBV2	TRBJ2-5	-	TGTGCCAGCTCTCCAGGGCTGGGAGAGACCCAGTACTTC	CASSPGLGETQYF
TRBD1	TRBV2	TRBJ2-2	once	TGTGCCAGCAGAGGACAGGGGGCTAGCACCGGGGAGCTGTTTTTT	CASRGQGASTGELFF
TRBD1	TRBV5-1	TRBJ1-2	-	TGCGCCAGCAGCTTAAATTCACAGGGGGGTAACTATGGCTACACCTTC	CASSLNSQGGNYGYTF
TRBD1	TRBV2	TRBJ2-5	once	TGTGCCAGCTGGTGGACAGGGGAAGAAGAGACCCAGTACTTC	CASWWTGEEETQYF